This T cell receptor beta chain appears in the sequencing data of a study of blood T cell repertoires in COVID-19. Study background: In each case, the material was cDNA or gDNA derived from T cells, B-cell-depleted T cells, or PBMCs.

The method was immunoSEQ multiplex PCR; TCRdb's version includes in-frame clones alone and lacks a portion of them. The sample lists 150,000 or so clones, 90% occurring once. Trimming took off 0 bases at V and 5 bases at J, with 10 bases between the two ends. The CDR3 covers 14 residues. CDR1 WNHNN and CDR2 SYGVQD come from the germline V gene (reference sequence). The clonotype originates from a man over 45 with acute or convalescent COVID-19. The chain joins TRBV10-1 to TRBJ2-5; a possible D gene is TRBD2 (5 bases). Sequenced input: peripheral blood. CDR3: CASSESRRGETQYF. CDR3 nucleotides: TGCGCCAGCAGTGAGTCTCGTCGAGGGGAGACCCAGTACTTC.